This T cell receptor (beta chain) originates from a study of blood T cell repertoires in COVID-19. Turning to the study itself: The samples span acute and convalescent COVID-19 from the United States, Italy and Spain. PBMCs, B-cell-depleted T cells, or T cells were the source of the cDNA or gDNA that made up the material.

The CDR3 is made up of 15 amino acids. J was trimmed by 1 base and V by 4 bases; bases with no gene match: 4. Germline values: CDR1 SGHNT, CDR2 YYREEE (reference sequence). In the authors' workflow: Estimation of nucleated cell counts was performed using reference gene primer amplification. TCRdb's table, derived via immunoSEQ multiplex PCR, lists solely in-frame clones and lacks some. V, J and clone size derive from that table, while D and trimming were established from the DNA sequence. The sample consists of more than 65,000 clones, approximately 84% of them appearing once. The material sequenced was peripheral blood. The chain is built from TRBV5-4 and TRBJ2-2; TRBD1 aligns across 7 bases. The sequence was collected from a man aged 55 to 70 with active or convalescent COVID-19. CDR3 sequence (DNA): TGTGCCAGCAGCAGGGACAGCCTGAACACCGGGGAGCTGTTTTTT. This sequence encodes CASSRDSLNTGELFF.